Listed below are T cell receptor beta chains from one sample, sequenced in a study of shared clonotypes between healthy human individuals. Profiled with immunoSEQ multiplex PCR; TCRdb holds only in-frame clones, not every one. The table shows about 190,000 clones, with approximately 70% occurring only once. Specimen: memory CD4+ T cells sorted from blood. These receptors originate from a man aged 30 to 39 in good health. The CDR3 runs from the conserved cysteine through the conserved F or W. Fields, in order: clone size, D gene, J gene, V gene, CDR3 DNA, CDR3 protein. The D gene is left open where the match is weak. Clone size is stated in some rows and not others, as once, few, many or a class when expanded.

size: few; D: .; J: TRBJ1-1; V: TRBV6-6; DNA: TGTGCCAGCAGTCACATGAACACTGAAGCTTTCTTT; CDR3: CASSHMNTEAFF
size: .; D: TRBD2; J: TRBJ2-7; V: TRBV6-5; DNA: TGTGCCAGTAAGCGGGAGCGATCCCCCGAGCAGTACTTC; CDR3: CASKRERSPEQYF
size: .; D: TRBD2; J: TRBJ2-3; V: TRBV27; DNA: TGTGCCAGCAGTTTACCCCCCCGGGGGCTAGCGGGAGATTTAGATACGCAGTATTTT; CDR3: CASSLPPRGLAGDLDTQYF
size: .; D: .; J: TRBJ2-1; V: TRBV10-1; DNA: TGCGCCAGTCAGGAGGTGGGTGAAGATGAGCAGTTCTTC; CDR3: CASQEVGEDEQFF
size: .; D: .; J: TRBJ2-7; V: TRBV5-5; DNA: TGTGCCAGCAGCTTGGACAACCTCTACGAGCAGTACTTC; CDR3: CASSLDNLYEQYF
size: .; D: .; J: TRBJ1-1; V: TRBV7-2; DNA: TGTGCCAGCAGCTTTAGAGGGGTTCCTTTCTTT; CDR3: CASSFRGVPFF
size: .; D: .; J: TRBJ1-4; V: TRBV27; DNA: TGTGCCAGCAGTGTAACAGGGGAAAAACTGTTTTTT; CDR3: CASSVTGEKLFF
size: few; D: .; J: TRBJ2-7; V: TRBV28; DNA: TGTGCCAGCAGCCACACCCACGAGCAGTACTTC; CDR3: CASSHTHEQYF
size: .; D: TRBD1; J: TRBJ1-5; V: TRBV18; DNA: TGTGCCAGCTCGCCTACAGGGGGTAGTAATCAGCCCCAGCATTTT; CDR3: CASSPTGGSNQPQHF
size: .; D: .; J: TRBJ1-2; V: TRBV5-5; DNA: TGTGCCAGCAGCTTGGGCTACATCAATGGGGGAGGCTACACCTTC; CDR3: CASSLGYINGGGYTF
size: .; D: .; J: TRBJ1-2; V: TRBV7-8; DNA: TGTGCCAGCAGCCTAACGGGGGGAGGCTACACCTTC; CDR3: CASSLTGGGYTF
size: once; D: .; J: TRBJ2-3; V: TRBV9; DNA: TGTGCCAGCAATCTAGGGGTCGGCACAGATACGCAGTATTTT; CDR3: CASNLGVGTDTQYF
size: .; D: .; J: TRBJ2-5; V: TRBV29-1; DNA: TGCAGCGTTGAAATCATAGTGGGAGAGACCCAGTACTTC; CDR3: CSVEIIVGETQYF
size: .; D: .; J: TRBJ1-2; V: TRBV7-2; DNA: TGTGCCAGCAGCCCTGCGGCTAACTATGGCTACACCTTC; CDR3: CASSPAANYGYTF
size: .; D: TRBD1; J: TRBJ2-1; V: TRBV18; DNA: TGTGCCAGCGGGGGTGGGGACAGAAATTACAATGAGCAGTTCTTC; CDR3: CASGGGDRNYNEQFF
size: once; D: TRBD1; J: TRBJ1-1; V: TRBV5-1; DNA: TGCGCCAGCAGCTTGAATACAGGGGGAACTGAAGCTTTCTTT; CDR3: CASSLNTGGTEAFF
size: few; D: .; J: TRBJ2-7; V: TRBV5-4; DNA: TGTGCCAGCAGCTTCGGTAACAACCCCTACGAGCAGTACTTC; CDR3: CASSFGNNPYEQYF
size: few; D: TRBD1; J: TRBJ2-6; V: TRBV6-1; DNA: TGTGCCAGCAGTGTTGACAGGGGCGCCTCTGGGGCCAACGTCCTGACTTTC; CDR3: CASSVDRGASGANVLTF
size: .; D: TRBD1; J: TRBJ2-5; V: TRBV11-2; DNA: TGTGCCAGCAGCTGGGACGGACAGGGGGCTGGAGAGACCCAGTACTTC; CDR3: CASSWDGQGAGETQYF
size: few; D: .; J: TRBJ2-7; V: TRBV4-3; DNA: TGCGCCAGCAGCCAAGAGACTGCGACCCAGATTAGCTACGAGCAGTACTTC; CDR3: CASSQETATQISYEQYF
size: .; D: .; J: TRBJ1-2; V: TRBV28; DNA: TGTGCCATCCTAAAGCTGGGGGCCAACTATGGCTACACCTTC; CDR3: CAILKLGANYGYTF
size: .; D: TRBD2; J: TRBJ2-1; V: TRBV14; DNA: TGTGCCAGCAGCCTAAAGACGGGTGCGGGAGGCTCCTACAATGAGCAGTTCTTC; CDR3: CASSLKTGAGGSYNEQFF
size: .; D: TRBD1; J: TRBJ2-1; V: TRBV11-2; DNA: TGTGCCAGCAGCTTAGGTAGGACAGGGGGCTACAATGAGCAGTTCTTC; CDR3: CASSLGRTGGYNEQFF
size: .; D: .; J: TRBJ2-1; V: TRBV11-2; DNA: TGTGCCAGCAGCTTGGGAACCGACAGGCGACGGTTCTTC; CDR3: CASSLGTDRRRFF
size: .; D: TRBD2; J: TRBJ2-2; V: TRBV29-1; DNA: TGCAGCGCCAAGACTAGCGGGCCACTCGGCGGGGAGCTGTTTTTT; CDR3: CSAKTSGPLGGELFF
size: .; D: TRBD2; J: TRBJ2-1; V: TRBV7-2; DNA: TGTGCCAGCAGCGTAGTCCTCCTTGCGGGAGGTGAGCAGTTCTTC; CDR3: CASSVVLLAGGEQFF
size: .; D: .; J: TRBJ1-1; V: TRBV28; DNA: TGTGCCAGCAGGGGTAAGCCCGAAGCTTTCTTT; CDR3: CASRGKPEAFF
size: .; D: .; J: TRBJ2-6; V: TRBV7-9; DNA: TGTGCCAGCAGCCGGGACATCTCTGGGGCCAACGTCCTGACTTTC; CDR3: CASSRDISGANVLTF
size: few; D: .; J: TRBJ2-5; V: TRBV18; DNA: TGTGCCAGCTCACCACTCAGATCTCGGGAGACCCAGTACTTC; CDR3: CASSPLRSRETQYF
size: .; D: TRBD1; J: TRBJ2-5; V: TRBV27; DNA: TGTGCCAGCAGCCGCGCTCCGGGACAGTCGTATAAGACCCAGTACTTC; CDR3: CASSRAPGQSYKTQYF
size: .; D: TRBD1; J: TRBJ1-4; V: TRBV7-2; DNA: TGTGCCAGCAGCGCACAGGGGGCGGGGGAAAAACTGTTTTTT; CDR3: CASSAQGAGEKLFF
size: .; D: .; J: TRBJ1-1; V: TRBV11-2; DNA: TGTGCCAGCAGCCCCCACAGGCTCGTGAACACTGAAGCTTTCTTT; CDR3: CASSPHRLVNTEAFF
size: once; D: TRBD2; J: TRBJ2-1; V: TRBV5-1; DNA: TGCGCCAGCAGCTTGGGGACTAGCGGCAACAATGAGCAGTTCTTC; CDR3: CASSLGTSGNNEQFF
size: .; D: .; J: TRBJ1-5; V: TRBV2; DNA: TGTGCCAGCAGTGGCGACATACAGCCCCAGCATTTT; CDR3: CASSGDIQPQHF
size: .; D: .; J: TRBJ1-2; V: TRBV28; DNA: TGTGCCAGCAGTTCCCCCTACAGACGAACTCATGGCTACACCTTC; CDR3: CASSSPYRRTHGYTF
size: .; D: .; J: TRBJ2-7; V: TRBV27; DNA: TGTGCCAGCAGTCCCACGTTGGTGGGTTCGTTGGGCTTCTACGAGCAGTACTTC; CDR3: CASSPTLVGSLGFYEQYF
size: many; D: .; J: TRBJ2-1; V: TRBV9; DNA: TGTGCCAGCAACCGGGACCTCGGAAGAAATGAGCAGTTCTTC; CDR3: CASNRDLGRNEQFF
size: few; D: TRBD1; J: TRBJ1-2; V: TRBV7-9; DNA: TGTGCCAGCAGCCGGACAGGGGTTAACTATGGCTACACCTTC; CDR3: CASSRTGVNYGYTF